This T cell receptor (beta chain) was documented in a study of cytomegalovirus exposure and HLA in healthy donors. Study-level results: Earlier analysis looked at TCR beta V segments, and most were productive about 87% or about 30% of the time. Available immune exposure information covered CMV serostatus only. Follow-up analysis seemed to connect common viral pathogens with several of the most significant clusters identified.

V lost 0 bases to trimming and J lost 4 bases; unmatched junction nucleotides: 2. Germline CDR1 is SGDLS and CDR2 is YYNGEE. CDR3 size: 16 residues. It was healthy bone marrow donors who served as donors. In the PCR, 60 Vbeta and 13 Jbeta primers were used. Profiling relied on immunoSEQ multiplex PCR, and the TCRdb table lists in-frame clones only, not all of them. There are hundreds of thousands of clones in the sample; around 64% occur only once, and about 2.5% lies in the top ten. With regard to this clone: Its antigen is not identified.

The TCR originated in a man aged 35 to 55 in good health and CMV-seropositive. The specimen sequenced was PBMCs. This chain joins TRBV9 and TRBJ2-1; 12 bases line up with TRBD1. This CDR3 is CASSVGGQGAYNEQFF. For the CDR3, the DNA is TGTGCCAGCAGCGTAGGGGGACAGGGGGCGTACAATGAGCAGTTCTTC. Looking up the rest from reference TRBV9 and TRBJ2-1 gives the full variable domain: DSGVTQTPKHLITATGQRVTLRCSPRSGDLSVYWYQQSLDQGLQFLIQYYNGEERAKGNILERFSAQQFPDLHSELNLSSLELGDSALYFCASSVGGQGAYNEQFFGPGTRLTVL.